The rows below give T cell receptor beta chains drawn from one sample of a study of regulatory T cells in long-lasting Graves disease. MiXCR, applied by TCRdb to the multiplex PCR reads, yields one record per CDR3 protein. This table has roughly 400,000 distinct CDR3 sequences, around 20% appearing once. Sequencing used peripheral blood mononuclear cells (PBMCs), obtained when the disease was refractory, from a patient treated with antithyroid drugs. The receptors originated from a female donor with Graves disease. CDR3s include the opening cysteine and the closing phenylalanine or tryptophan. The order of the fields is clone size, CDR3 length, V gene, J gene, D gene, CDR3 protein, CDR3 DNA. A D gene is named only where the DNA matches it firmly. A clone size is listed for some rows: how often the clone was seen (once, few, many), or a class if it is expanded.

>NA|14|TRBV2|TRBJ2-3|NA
CASSENEITDTQYF
TGTGCCAGCAGTGAAAACGAGATAACAGATACGCAGTATTTT
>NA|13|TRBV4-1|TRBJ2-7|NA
CASSRGLSYEQYF
TGCGCCAGCAGCCGCGGACTATCGTACGAGCAGTACTTC
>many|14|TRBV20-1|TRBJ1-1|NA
CSARRGGGGTEAFF
TGCAGTGCTAGAAGGGGGGGTGGTGGCACTGAAGCTTTCTTT
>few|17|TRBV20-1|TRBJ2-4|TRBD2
CSAHPTSGRTTKNIQYF
TGCAGTGCTCACCCGACTAGCGGGAGAACGACCAAAAACATTCAGTACTTC
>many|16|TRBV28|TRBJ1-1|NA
CASSPLARYLDTEAFF
TGTGCCAGCAGTCCCCTGGCACGTTACCTGGACACTGAAGCTTTCTTT
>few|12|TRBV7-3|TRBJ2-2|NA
CASSPDGGELFF
TGTGCCAGCAGCCCCGATGGCGGGGAGCTGTTTTTT
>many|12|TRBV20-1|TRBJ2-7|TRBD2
CSASLAGSEQYF
TGCAGTGCCAGCCTAGCGGGATCTGAGCAGTACTTC
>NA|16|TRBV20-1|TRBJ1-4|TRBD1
CSATSGQGETNEKLFF
TGCAGTGCTACTTCGGGACAGGGGGAAACTAATGAAAAACTGTTTTTT
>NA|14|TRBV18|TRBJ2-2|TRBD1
CASEGQGSTGELFF
TGTGCCAGCGAGGGACAGGGGTCCACCGGGGAGCTGTTTTTT
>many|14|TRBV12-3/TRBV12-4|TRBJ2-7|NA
CASKIGGFSYEQYF
TGTGCCAGCAAGATCGGGGGATTCTCCTACGAGCAGTACTTC
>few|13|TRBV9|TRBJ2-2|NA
CASRRDLGGELFF
TGTGCCTCTCGCCGGGACCTCGGCGGGGAGCTGTTTTTT
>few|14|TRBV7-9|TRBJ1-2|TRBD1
CASSASGQGGGYTF
TGTGCCAGCAGCGCCTCGGGACAGGGAGGCGGCTACACCTTC
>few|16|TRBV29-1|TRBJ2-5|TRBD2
CSVEATSGRAGETQYF
TGCAGCGTGGAAGCCACTAGCGGGAGGGCCGGGGAGACCCAGTACTTC
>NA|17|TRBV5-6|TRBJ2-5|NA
CASSSRSGTILQETQYF
TGTGCCAGCAGCTCAAGATCAGGGACCATATTACAAGAGACCCAGTACTTC
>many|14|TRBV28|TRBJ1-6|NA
CASIIGTWNSPLHF
TGTGCCAGCATCATCGGAACGTGGAATTCACCCCTCCACTTT
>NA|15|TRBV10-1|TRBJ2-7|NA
CASSEFPLGSYEQYF
TGCGCCAGCAGTGAGTTCCCACTCGGCTCCTACGAGCAGTACTTC
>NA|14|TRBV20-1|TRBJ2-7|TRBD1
CSARGQDRGGEQYF
TGCAGTGCTAGAGGCCAGGACAGGGGGGGGGAGCAGTACTTC
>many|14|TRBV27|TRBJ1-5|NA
CASSLSPRWQPQHF
TGTGCCAGCAGTTTATCGCCGAGGTGGCAGCCCCAGCATTTT
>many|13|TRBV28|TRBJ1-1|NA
CASSDVPNTEAFF
TGTGCCAGCAGTGATGTTCCGAACACTGAAGCTTTCTTT
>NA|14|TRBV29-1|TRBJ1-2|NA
CSVDASTGRHGYTF
TGCAGCGTTGATGCCTCTACGGGACGTCATGGCTACACCTTC
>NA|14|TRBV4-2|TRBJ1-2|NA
CASSQDPDRYGYTF
TGTGCCAGCAGCCAAGATCCCGATCGGTATGGCTACACCTTC
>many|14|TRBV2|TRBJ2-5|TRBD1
CASRPGTGVETQYF
TGTGCCAGCAGGCCTGGGACAGGGGTAGAGACCCAGTACTTC
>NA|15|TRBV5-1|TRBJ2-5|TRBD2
CASSLAASGVETQYF
TGCGCCAGCAGCTTGGCGGCTAGCGGGGTGGAGACCCAGTACTTC
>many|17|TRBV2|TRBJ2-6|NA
CASSFSEKSSGANVLTF
TGTGCCAGCAGTTTTTCAGAAAAAAGCTCTGGGGCCAACGTCCTGACTTTC
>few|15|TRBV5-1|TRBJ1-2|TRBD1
CASSLQTGNGYGYTF
TGCGCCAGCAGCTTACAGACAGGGAATGGCTATGGCTACACCTTC
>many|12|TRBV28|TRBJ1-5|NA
CASSFLRQPQHF
TGTGCCAGCAGTTTTCTCCGGCAGCCCCAGCATTTT
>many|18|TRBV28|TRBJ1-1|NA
CASSWAGIAMTMNTEAFF
TGTGCCAGCAGTTGGGCAGGGATCGCCATGACCATGAACACTGAAGCTTTCTTT
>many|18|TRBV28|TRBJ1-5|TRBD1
CASSLVPRGTGYNQPQHF
TGTGCCAGCAGTTTAGTCCCCCGGGGGACAGGGTACAATCAGCCCCAGCATTTT
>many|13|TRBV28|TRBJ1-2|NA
CASSLVDFYGYTF
TGTGCCAGCAGTTTGGTGGATTTCTATGGCTACACCTTC
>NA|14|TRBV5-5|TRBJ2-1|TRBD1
CASSFRTGGDEQFF
TGTGCCAGCAGCTTCAGGACAGGGGGTGATGAGCAGTTCTTC
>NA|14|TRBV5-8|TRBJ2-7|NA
CASSPNSQTYEQYF
TGCGCCAGCAGCCCCAATTCACAAACCTACGAGCAGTACTTC
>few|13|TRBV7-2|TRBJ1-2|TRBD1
CASSFAQGYGYTF
TGTGCCAGCAGCTTTGCACAGGGGTATGGCTACACCTTC
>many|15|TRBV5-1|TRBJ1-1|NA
CASSLGRGMNTEAFF
TGCGCCAGCAGCTTGGGTAGGGGCATGAACACTGAAGCTTTCTTT
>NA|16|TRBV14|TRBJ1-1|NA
CASSQSADKPGTEAFF
TGTGCCAGCAGCCAAAGCGCGGACAAGCCGGGCACTGAAGCTTTCTTT
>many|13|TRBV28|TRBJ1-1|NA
CASSVTENTEAFF
TGTGCCAGCAGTGTAACAGAAAACACTGAAGCTTTCTTT
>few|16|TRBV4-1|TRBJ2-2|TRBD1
CASSSQGQRNTGELFF
TGCGCCAGCAGCTCCCAGGGACAGCGAAACACCGGGGAGCTGTTTTTT
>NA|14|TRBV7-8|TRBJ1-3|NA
CASSPGTTGNTIYF
TGTGCCAGCAGCCCCGGGACGACTGGAAACACCATATATTTT
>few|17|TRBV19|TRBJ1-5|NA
CASSLTQENYSNQPQHF
TGTGCCAGTAGTTTGACCCAGGAGAATTATAGCAATCAGCCCCAGCATTTT
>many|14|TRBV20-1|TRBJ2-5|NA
CSARDGWREETQYF
TGCAGTGCTAGAGACGGCTGGCGGGAAGAGACCCAGTACTTC
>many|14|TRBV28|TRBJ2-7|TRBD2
CASSLAGDPYEQYF
TGTGCCAGCAGTTTAGCGGGAGACCCCTACGAGCAGTACTTC
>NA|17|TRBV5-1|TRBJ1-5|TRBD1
CASSTGQGPMGNQPQHF
TGCGCCAGCAGCACTGGACAGGGGCCTATGGGCAATCAGCCCCAGCATTTT
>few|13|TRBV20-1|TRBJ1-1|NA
CSARVRVYTEAFF
TGCAGTGCTAGGGTAAGGGTATATACTGAAGCTTTCTTT
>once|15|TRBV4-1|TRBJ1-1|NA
CASSQERRGNTEAFF
TGCGCCAGCAGCCAAGAAAGGCGGGGGAACACTGAAGCTTTCTTT
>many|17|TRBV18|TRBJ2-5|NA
CASSAPLGSPGQETQYF
TGTGCCAGCTCAGCCCCGTTAGGTTCGCCAGGACAAGAGACCCAGTACTTC
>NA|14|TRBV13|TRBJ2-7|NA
CASSLGAQNYEQYF
TGTGCCAGCAGCTTAGGAGCCCAGAACTACGAGCAGTACTTC
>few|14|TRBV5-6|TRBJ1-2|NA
CASSRPGEDYGYTF
TGTGCCAGCAGCCGGCCGGGGGAAGACTATGGCTACACCTTC
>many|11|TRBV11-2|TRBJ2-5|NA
CASSLMETQYF
TGTGCCAGCAGCTTAATGGAGACCCAGTACTTC
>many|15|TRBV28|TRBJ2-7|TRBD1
CASSLEDRAPYEQYF
TGTGCCAGCAGTTTAGAGGACAGGGCCCCCTACGAGCAGTACTTC
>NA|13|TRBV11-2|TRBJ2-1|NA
CASSIGTSNEQFF
TGTGCCAGCAGCATCGGGACTTCCAATGAGCAGTTCTTC
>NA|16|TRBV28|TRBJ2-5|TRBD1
CASSGGQGPAGRTQYF
TGTGCCAGCAGTGGGGGACAGGGACCCGCGGGGCGGACCCAGTACTTC